Listed below are T cell receptor beta chains from one sample, sequenced in a study of T cells in Graves' hyperthyroidism and ophthalmopathy. In TCRdb, the multiplex PCR reads were re-called with MiXCR into one record per CDR3 protein. The table lists hundreds of thousands of distinct CDR3 sequences, 14% of them singletons. The sequenced sample consisted of blood. The receptors were sampled from a woman under 40 with Graves' hyperthyroidism that later progressed to Graves' ophthalmopathy. Each CDR3 is given with its conserved first and last residue.

CDR3aa | j_gene | v_gene
CASSISGLSGANVLTF | TRBJ2-6 | TRBV5-1
CSAGGRLNQPQHF | TRBJ1-5 | TRBV20-1
CASSIPQGAQETQYF | TRBJ2-5 | TRBV5-1
CSGSGLGGYTF | TRBJ1-2 | TRBV29-1
CATSARRADSYEQYF | TRBJ2-7 | TRBV24-1
CSVVGTLSTGEQFF | TRBJ2-1 | TRBV29-1
CASSLWDSVYNEQFF | TRBJ2-1 | TRBV7-2
CASSTGTGGGEQYF | TRBJ2-7 | TRBV19
CASCFSGSLTGELFF | TRBJ2-2 | TRBV28
CASSLVVDTEAFF | TRBJ1-1 | TRBV12-3/TRBV12-4
CASTLAGSGELFF | TRBJ2-2 | TRBV7-2
CATSGGGRWGYTF | TRBJ1-2 | TRBV24-1
CATGTGGIYEQFF | TRBJ2-1 | TRBV24-1
CASSPGQGDTGELFF | TRBJ2-2 | TRBV5-1
CASSLRLAGVADTQYF | TRBJ2-3 | TRBV5-4
CASTAESHTGELFF | TRBJ2-2 | TRBV5-1
CASSLAPGLAGGKNIQYF | TRBJ2-4 | TRBV7-6
CASSRQVESTEAFF | TRBJ1-1 | TRBV6-2/TRBV6-3